This T cell receptor beta chain is from a study of T cells in Graves' hyperthyroidism and ophthalmopathy. Findings of the study overall: The majority of expanded thyroid clonotypes above 0.001 also appeared in blood.

TCR beta CDR3 region amplification was performed from RNA transcripts. With the HTBI primer set, the TCR CDR3 went through a first round of RT-PCR. Via MiXCR, TCRdb re-called the multiplex PCR reads, giving one row per CDR3 protein. The profile shows 500,000 to 600,000 distinct CDR3 sequences, around 20% of them singletons. Fresh peripheral blood, approximately 10 ml, yielded the PBMCs. As to this clonotype: Its antigen is as yet unknown.

Per germline, CDR1 MNHEY and CDR2 SMNVEV (reference sequence). V was cut by 3 bases and J by 9 bases, with 15 bases left in between. This CDR3 has 14 residues. The rearrangement links TRBV27 to TRBJ2-1, with D possibly TRBD2 on 5 matching bases. The TCR originated in a man aged 35 to 55 with Graves' ophthalmopathy. The sample comprised blood. This CDR3 is CASSFGNLLVEQFF. DNA of the CDR3: TGTGCCAGCAGTTTTGGTAACTTACTAGTTGAGCAGTTCTTC.